This T cell receptor beta chain was documented in a study of T cell responses to AZD1222 COVID-19 vaccine. Whole-study findings and limits: There were mostly white British donors and more females than males, and clonal diversity was possibly underestimated. Reportedly, nearly half of unique spike TCRs recognized epitopes outside B.1.351/B.1.1.7 mutations. Only a handful of AZD1222 recipients, roughly six in all, had baseline seropositivity. None of the repertoires were sampled until the peak T cell response had passed.

Clones were read by immunoSEQ multiplex PCR, and TCRdb kept only the in-frame ones, dropping some. The sample lists around 150,000 clones, approximately 94% occurring once. The junction had 2 bases not matched to a gene; V was cut back by 0 bases and J by 2 bases. Germline V gene data show CDR1 as GTSNPN and CDR2 as SVGIG (reference sequence). The CDR3 contains 15 residues. This clone has only one observation. Its specificity is unknown. The TCR originated in an adult who received the AZD1222 COVID-19 vaccine. The source material was peripheral blood, sampled 28 days after the second AZD1222 dose. The chain has TRBV30 and TRBJ2-1, with TRBD2 matching over 9 bases. CDR3 protein: CAWSVGGRAYNEQFF. The DNA of the CDR3 is TGTGCCTGGAGTGTCGGCGGGAGGGCCTACAATGAGCAGTTCTTC.